Presented here are 24 T cell receptor beta chains from one specimen sequenced in a study of blood T cell repertoires in COVID-19. Measured with immunoSEQ multiplex PCR; TCRdb has only the in-frame clones, and not every one. The sample yields 250,000 to 400,000 clones, roughly 88% seen once. The specimen sequenced was peripheral blood. These receptor sequences come from a woman aged 25-40 years with COVID-19, enrolled during active disease.

Written as DNA, the CDR3 is TGTGCCACCAGTGATCCCAGACAGCAAGATCAGCCCCAGCATTTT. This encodes CATSDPRQQDQPQHF. The chain employs TRBV24-1 and TRBJ1-5, with D perhaps matching TRBD1 (5 bases). Germline CDR1 KGHDR, CDR2 SFDVKD. Trimming removed 3 bases from V and 5 bases from J, with 13 bases in between. The CDR3 is 15 amino acids.

The chain combines TRBV5-1 with TRBJ1-2, with a tentative D call TRBD1 (5 bases). This CDR3 is 13 amino acids long. The ends were cut back, 4 bases at V and 8 bases at J, with 15 bases in the middle. The V gene's germline CDR1 is SGHRS and CDR2 YFSETQ. The CDR3 sequence: CASSPWPGQGYTF. Here the CDR3 DNA reads TGCGCCAGCAGCCCATGGCCCGGACAAGGCTACACCTTC.

The chain joins TRBV7-7 to TRBJ1-5; D remains ambiguous. This CDR3 region has 14 residues. Trimming cost V 11 bases and J 0 bases, with 14 bases left between them. Germline assignment: CDR1 SSHAT and CDR2 FNYEAQ (reference sequence). For the CDR3, the DNA is TGTGCCCCGGGAGGGAACGATAGCAATCAGCCCCAGCATTTT. Translation: CAPGGNDSNQPQHF.

V is TRBV19 and J is TRBJ2-7; 7 bases fit TRBD1. V was pared by 6 bases and J by 2 bases, with 10 bases of the junction left unmatched. CDR3 size: 15 residues. Germline V gene data show CDR1 as LNHDA and CDR2 as SQIVND (reference sequence). In DNA, the CDR3 is TGTGCCAGTAGCTCAAGGGGGCGAGTCACCTACGAGCAGTACGTC. Amino acids: CASSSRGRVTYEQYV.

V is TRBV9 and J is TRBJ2-1; 8 bases fit TRBD2. Looked up from germline, CDR1 is SGDLS and CDR2 is YYNGEE. The CDR3 contains 15 residues. Trimming took 4 bases from V and 2 from J; bases not matched to a gene: 5. CDR3 protein: CASSLTSGTYNEQFF. Written as DNA, the CDR3 is TGTGCCAGCAGCCTCACTAGCGGAACCTACAATGAGCAGTTCTTC.

This chain joins TRBV6-5 and TRBJ2-1; 8 bases line up with TRBD2. Germline V gene lookup returns CDR1 MNHEY and CDR2 SVGAGI. J gave up 7 bases and V 2 bases, and 4 bases lay outside the gene matches. There are 14 residues in the CDR3. The CDR3 DNA reads as TGTGCCAGCAGTTACGGGACTAGACCTAATGAGCAGTTCTTC. It codes for CASSYGTRPNEQFF.

The chain couples TRBV27 to TRBJ1-1; TRBD1 matches 7 bases. Germline values: CDR1 MNHEY, CDR2 SMNVEV (reference sequence). This CDR3 has 13 amino acids. With V trimmed by 6 bases and J by 12 bases, 13 bases remained unmatched. CDR3 region: CASSLRDSSQTFF. The CDR3 coding sequence is TGTGCCAGCAGCCTCAGGGACAGCTCGCAAACTTTCTTT.

This rearrangement joins TRBV7-8 to TRBJ1-1; 7 bases fit TRBD1. V gave up 5 bases and J gave up 1 base; unmatched junction bases: 4. Germline V CDR1 and CDR2: SGHVS, FQNEAQ. The CDR3 spans 14 residues. The CDR3 nucleotides are TGTGCCAGCAGCAACAGGGGCCAGAACACTGAAGCTTTCTTT. It yields the protein CASSNRGQNTEAFF.

This clone occurred once. The chain couples TRBV7-2 to TRBJ1-4; 9 bases map to TRBD1. The V and J ends lost 5 bases and 4 bases, in that order; junction bases with no gene match: 5. Germline-derived CDR1 and CDR2 are SGHTA and FQGNSA. The CDR3 runs to 15 residues. The CDR3 loop is CASSAPTGGNEKLFF. Written as DNA, the CDR3 is TGTGCCAGCAGCGCCCCGACAGGGGGTAATGAAAAACTGTTTTTT.

The chain uses TRBV24-1 and TRBJ2-2; D unclear. Germline V gene lookup returns CDR1 KGHDR and CDR2 SFDVKD. CDR3 length: 11 amino acids. V was trimmed by 9 bases and J by 5 bases, leaving 6 bases between them. In nucleotides, the CDR3 is TGTGCCACCTCGGAGACCGGGGAGCTGTTTTTT. Its translation is CATSETGELFF.

This clone has more than one count but fewer than ten. This chain links TRBV18 with TRBJ2-7; 8 bases match TRBD1. The trim removed 3 bases at V and 0 bases at J, leaving 4 bases unmatched. Germline loops: CDR1 KGHSH, CDR2 LQKENI. The CDR3 is 15 residues long. The CDR3 reads CASSPPTGGSYEQYF. The CDR3 DNA reads as TGTGCCAGCTCACCCCCTACAGGGGGCTCCTACGAGCAGTACTTC. Full variable domain (remainder filled in from reference TRBV18 and TRBJ2-7): NAGVMQNPRHLVRRRGQEARLRCSPMKGHSHVYWYRQLPEEGLKFMVYLQKENIIDESGMPKERFSAEFPKEGPSILRIQQVVRGDSAAYFCASSPPTGGSYEQYFGPGTRLTVT.

This chain links TRBV11-2 with TRBJ2-1, with 9 bases aligning to TRBD1. V lost 1 base, J lost 2 bases, and 3 bases stayed unmatched. Germline lookup yields CDR1 SGHAT and CDR2 FQNNGV. The CDR3 covers 16 residues. The chain's CDR3 is CASSLVGTGPYNEQFF. In nucleotides, the CDR3 is TGTGCCAGCAGCTTAGTGGGGACAGGGCCCTACAATGAGCAGTTCTTC.

This chain uses TRBV9 with TRBJ1-1; 7 positions agree with TRBD1. V was clipped by 0 bases and J by 0 bases; unmatched bases: 5. Germline values: CDR1 SGDLS, CDR2 YYNGEE. The CDR3 spans 16 residues. In DNA form, the CDR3 reads TGTGCCAGCAGCGTAGGGACAGGCTCCATGAACACTGAAGCTTTCTTT. Residues: CASSVGTGSMNTEAFF.

The V and J genes are TRBV6-1 and TRBJ1-2; D uncertain. This CDR3 is built from 16 residues. With 0 bases removed from V and 3 bases from J, the gap between germline ends came to 14 bases. CDR1 and CDR2 from the germline V gene are MNHNS and SASEGT. In DNA form, the CDR3 reads TGTGCCAGCAGTGAAGCATTCCTCCGGGAGTACTATGGCTACACCTTC. It codes for CASSEAFLREYYGYTF.

The J gene is TRBJ2-2, the V gene TRBV14; 9 bases match TRBD2. Trimming at V came to 4 bases and at J to 6 bases, leaving 6 bases not matched to a gene. Germline V gene lookup returns CDR1 SGHDN and CDR2 FVKESK. CDR3 length: 15 amino acids. CDR3 nucleotide sequence: TGTGCCAGCAGCCCGGCGGGGGGGCCCTCCGGGGAGCTGTTTTTT. Translated: CASSPAGGPSGELFF. Complete variable domain (other parts from reference TRBV14 and TRBJ2-2): EAGVTQFPSHSVIEKGQTVTLRCDPISGHDNLYWYRRVMGKEIKFLLHFVKESKQDESGMPNNRFLAERTGGTYSTLKVQPAELEDSGVYFCASSPAGGPSGELFFGEGSRLTVL.

In this sample, this clone turned up once. The V gene is TRBV4-1, the J gene TRBJ1-5, with TRBD1 identical over 10 bases. The CDR3 extends over 15 amino acids. Germline V gene sequence: CDR1 MGHRA, CDR2 YSYEKL. J was trimmed by 7 bases and V by 4 bases; bases with no gene match: 7. The CDR3: CASSPTGGLRQPQHF. The DNA of the CDR3 is TGCGCCAGCAGCCCGACAGGGGGCCTACGGCAGCCCCAGCATTTT.

The rearrangement links TRBV5-6 to TRBJ1-4, with TRBD1 matching over 8 bases. Germline CDR1 and CDR2: SGHDT and YYEEEE. Trimming at V came to 2 bases and at J to 7 bases, leaving 7 bases not matched to a gene. The CDR3 has 15 residues. The CDR3 DNA sequence: TGTGCCAGCAGCTTTTCGACAGGGGCCGGTGAAAAACTGTTTTTT. Translated, it gives CASSFSTGAGEKLFF.

The gene calls are TRBV2 and TRBJ1-5; 7 bases match TRBD1. The germline CDR1 and CDR2 sequences are SNHLY and FYNNEI. This CDR3 has 14 amino acids. The junction had 7 bases not matched to a gene; V was cut back by 5 bases and J by 6 bases. The CDR3 DNA is TGTGCCAGCAGTAGCGACAGGGATGGTCAGCCCCAGCATTTT. Its translation: CASSSDRDGQPQHF. The full variable domain, completed using reference TRBV2 and TRBJ1-5, is EPEVTQTPSHQVTQMGQEVILRCVPISNHLYFYWYRQILGQKVEFLVSFYNNEISEKSEIFDDQFSVERPDGSNFTLKIRSTKLEDSAMYFCASSSDRDGQPQHFGDGTRLSIL.

This clone was observed once. The rearrangement uses TRBV7-8 and TRBJ2-2, with 8 bases lining up with TRBD2. The CDR3 length is 15 residues. V lost 4 bases to trimming and J lost 6 bases; unmatched junction nucleotides: 7. Germline lookup yields CDR1 SGHVS and CDR2 FQNEAQ. CDR3 DNA sequence: TGTGCCAGCAGCTCAATCGGGGGGGCCTCCGGGGAGCTGTTTTTT. As protein: CASSSIGGASGELFF. The full variable domain, its missing parts supplied by reference TRBV7-8 and TRBJ2-2, is GAGVSQSPRYKVAKRGQDVALRCDPISGHVSLFWYQQALGQGPEFLTYFQNEAQLDKSGLPSDRFFAERPEGSVSTLKIQRTQQEDSAVYLCASSSIGGASGELFFGEGSRLTVL.

With respect to this clone: Germline and junction disagree at one end, which may indicate a read error. The chain joins TRBV6-1 to TRBJ1-5, with TRBD1 identical over 7 bases. Germline lookup yields CDR1 MNHNS and CDR2 SASEGT. This CDR3 comprises 14 residues. CDR3 bases: TGTGCCAGCAGGGAAGACAGGGAGTACCAGCCCCAGCATTTT. Amino acids: CASREDREYQPQHF.

This chain joins TRBV18 and TRBJ2-2, with a weak D call TRBD2 (6 bases). This CDR3 is 16 amino acids long. With 3 bases removed from V and 1 base from J, the gap between germline ends came to 12 bases. Germline assignment: CDR1 KGHSH and CDR2 LQKENI. The CDR3 is CASSPSWGVNTGELFF. Written as DNA, the CDR3 is TGTGCCAGCTCACCCTCCTGGGGGGTGAACACCGGGGAGCTGTTTTTT.

This clone was detected a few times. This chain connects TRBV30 to TRBJ1-5; 9 nucleotides line up with TRBD1. V lost 3 bases, J lost 5 bases, and 5 bases stayed unmatched. The CDR3 consists of 14 residues. Germline assignment: CDR1 GTSNPN and CDR2 SVGIG (reference sequence). For the CDR3, the DNA is TGTGCCTGGAGCAACAGGGGGCCTCATCAGCCCCAGCATTTT. It yields the protein CAWSNRGPHQPQHF.

CDR3 DNA: TGTGCCAGCAGTTACTCGGGAGAGAACATTCAGTACTTC. Translation: CASSYSGENIQYF. The chain combines TRBV6-5 with TRBJ2-4; the D gene is possibly TRBD2 (5 bases). The CDR3 is 13 amino acids. Trimming stripped 0 bases from V and 7 bases from J, with 7 bases between. Germline V CDR1 and CDR2: MNHEY, SVGAGI.

CDR3 amino acids: CAWRKGTGDQPQHF. CDR3 DNA: TGTGCCTGGAGGAAGGGGACAGGGGATCAGCCCCAGCATTTT. The chain employs TRBV30 and TRBJ1-5; 10 bases are a match to TRBD1. CDR3 size: 14 residues. V trimming: 3 bases; J trimming: 5 bases; junction bases outside the gene matches: 4. The germline gives CDR1 GTSNPN, CDR2 SVGIG (reference sequence).